This passage covers 32 T cell receptor beta chains from one sample sequenced in a study of blood T cell repertoires in COVID-19. The repertoire was sequenced with immunoSEQ multiplex PCR; TCRdb's copy has only in-frame clones and lacks some. Here the sample spans around 340,000 clones, more than 70% being singletons. The sequenced sample was peripheral blood. The receptors here all came from a woman aged 55 to 70 with COVID-19, enrolled during active disease.

The V call is TRBV2, the J call TRBJ1-4, with 8 bases that match TRBD1. The germline CDR1 and CDR2 sequences are SNHLY and FYNNEI. This CDR3 is built from 16 residues. Trimming cost V 8 bases and J 7 bases; bases outside gene matches: 15. This CDR3 reads CASRLFQGAIREKLFF. The CDR3 coding sequence is TGTGCCAGCCGGTTATTCCAGGGGGCAATCCGTGAAAAACTGTTTTTT.

For this clone: The junction does not match germline at one end; this may be a read error. This sequence joins TRBV12-3 or TRBV12-4 and TRBJ2-7, with a possible D match to TRBD2 (6 bases). CDR3 length equals 13 residues. CDR3 sequence reads: CTSSWEESYEQYF. CDR3 DNA: TGTACCAGCAGTTGGGAGGAGTCCTACGAGCAGTACTTC.

The chain combines TRBV20-1 with TRBJ1-1; D gene ambiguous. The germline V and J ends were trimmed by 5 bases and 8 bases, with 12 bases remaining between them. Germline CDR1 reads DFQATT; CDR2 reads SNEGSKA (reference sequence). The CDR3 contains 11 residues. The CDR3 protein is CSASGWAEAFF. DNA for the CDR3: TGCAGTGCTTCTGGCTGGGCGGAAGCTTTCTTT.

The chain is built from TRBV11-3 and TRBJ2-3; 9 bases align to TRBD1. Germline CDR1 is SGHNT and CDR2 is YENEEA. J gave up 2 bases and V 1 base, and 1 base lay outside the gene matches. This CDR3 is 15 amino acids long. The CDR3 region has the DNA TGTGCCAGCAGCTTAGGGACAGGGGTCACAGATACGCAGTATTTT. Protein sequence: CASSLGTGVTDTQYF.

This sequence joins TRBV27 and TRBJ1-2; 7 nucleotides match TRBD1. The CDR3 is made up of 13 amino acids. Per germline, CDR1 MNHEY and CDR2 SMNVEV (reference sequence). After removal of 3 bases from V and 7 bases from J, the junction contained 5 bases not matched to a gene. Here the CDR3 reads CASSFQGEGGYTF. The CDR3 bases are TGTGCCAGCAGTTTCCAGGGGGAAGGTGGCTACACCTTC.

The chain recombines TRBV2 with TRBJ2-3; D unresolved. V was clipped by 2 bases and J by 0 bases, with 6 bases between them. The CDR3 has 14 residues. Germline CDR1 reads SNHLY; CDR2 reads FYNNEI. Written as DNA, the CDR3 is TGTGCCAGCAGTGAAACTTTAAGCACAGATACGCAGTATTTT. This translates into CASSETLSTDTQYF.

The V and J genes are TRBV9 and TRBJ1-5; D call uncertain. The CDR3 length is 14 residues. Trimming took 2 bases from V and 3 from J, leaving 9 bases between them. Germline values: CDR1 SGDLS, CDR2 YYNGEE. The CDR3 DNA sequence: TGTGCCAGCAGCGTTGGCAGGTCCAATCAGCCCCAGCATTTT. Amino acid sequence: CASSVGRSNQPQHF. Variable domain in full (rest from reference TRBV9 and TRBJ1-5): DSGVTQTPKHLITATGQRVTLRCSPRSGDLSVYWYQQSLDQGLQFLIQYYNGEERAKGNILERFSAQQFPDLHSELNLSSLELGDSALYFCASSVGRSNQPQHFGDGTRLSIL.

The V call is TRBV15, the J call TRBJ1-1, with a tentative D call TRBD1 (6 bases). This CDR3 comprises 15 residues. CDR1 is LNHNV, CDR2 YYDKDF, per germline (reference sequence). V was shortened by 5 bases and J by 3 bases, with 16 bases between the two germline ends. CDR3 nucleotides: TGTGCCACCAGCCCGAGGGGGGGGGACCACACTGAAGCTTTCTTT. Its protein product is CATSPRGGDHTEAFF.

This clone has only one observation. The chain employs TRBV5-1 and TRBJ1-1; 8 positions match TRBD1. The CDR3 consists of 18 residues. V lost 0 bases to trimming and J lost 1 base; unmatched junction nucleotides: 11. Germline CDR1 reads SGHRS; CDR2 reads YFSETQ. The CDR3 DNA is TGCGCCAGCAGCTTGGAGATTGGACAGGGCTGGACGAACACTGAAGCTTTCTTT. Translation gives CASSLEIGQGWTNTEAFF.

This clone showed up just once. The chain is built from TRBV6-2 or TRBV6-3 and TRBJ1-2, with no clear D. Germline V gene lookup returns CDR1 MNHEY and CDR2 SVGEGT. V was shortened by 6 bases and J by 3 bases, with 14 bases between the two germline ends. This CDR3 region has 14 residues. Here the CDR3 reads CASSAAWRDYGYTF. The DNA of the CDR3 is TGTGCCAGCAGCGCTGCCTGGCGGGACTATGGCTACACCTTC.

This sequence joins TRBV3-1 (or the pseudogene TRBV3-2) and TRBJ1-1, with D unclear. Trimming shortened V by 4 bases and J by 0 bases, and 12 bases separated the two germline ends. Germline CDR1 and CDR2: LGHDT and YNNKEL (reference sequence). The CDR3 has 15 amino acids. CDR3 sequence reads: CASSLPGGMNTEAFF. In DNA, the CDR3 is TGTGCCAGCAGCCTACCCGGTGGTATGAACACTGAAGCTTTCTTT.

The chain carries TRBV19 and TRBJ1-5; tentatively, D is TRBD1 (6 bases). V gave up 3 bases and J gave up 9 bases, with 18 bases separating them. This CDR3 is built from 15 residues. The germline V gene has CDR1 LNHDA and CDR2 SQIVND (reference sequence). CDR3 sequence (DNA): TGTGCCAGTAGTATGGGGGGGCACGAGGCCAGGCCCCAGCATTTT. This encodes CASSMGGHEARPQHF.

This chain links TRBV6-2 or TRBV6-3 with TRBJ2-7; 7 nucleotides line up with TRBD1. J lost 1 base, V lost 5 bases, and 5 bases had no gene match. The CDR3 has 14 amino acids. CDR1 and CDR2 from the germline V gene are MNHEY and SVGEGT. CDR3: CASSRSGGSYEQYF. The CDR3 DNA reads TGTGCCAGCAGTCGATCAGGGGGTTCCTACGAGCAGTACTTC.

J is TRBJ1-1 and V is TRBV18, with 10 bases fitting TRBD1. Trimming took 5 bases from V and 4 from J; bases not matched to a gene: 1. CDR1 and CDR2 (germline): KGHSH, LQKENI. The CDR3 runs 13 residues. Here the CDR3 reads CASSRDRGTEAFF. In nucleotides, the CDR3 is TGTGCCAGCTCAAGGGACAGGGGCACTGAAGCTTTCTTT.

The rearrangement joins TRBV9 to TRBJ1-6; no firm D call. The CDR3 is 13 residues long. V dropped 7 bases and J dropped 10 bases, with 15 bases sitting between them. Germline V gene data show CDR1 as SGDLS and CDR2 as YYNGEE. This CDR3 is CASAGEVSSPLHF. The CDR3 nucleotides read TGTGCCAGCGCGGGAGAGGTCAGCTCACCCCTCCACTTT.

The CDR3 coding sequence is TGCGCCAGCAGGAACATCACCGGGGAGCTGTTTTTT. Its translation: CASRNITGELFF. The rearrangement joins TRBV23-1 to TRBJ2-2; D not certain. TRBV23-1 counts as an open reading frame of uncertain function. This CDR3 has 12 residues. V gave up 6 bases and J gave up 4 bases, with 6 bases separating them.

The chain uses TRBV3-1 (or the pseudogene TRBV3-2) and TRBJ2-5; TRBD1 agrees at 8 bases. This CDR3 is built from 15 residues. Germline loops: CDR1 LGHDT, CDR2 YNNKEL (reference sequence). V shed 4 bases, J shed 1 base, and the junction held 5 bases outside the gene matches. This CDR3 reads CASSLFGQGQETQYF. Here the CDR3 DNA reads TGTGCCAGCAGCCTTTTCGGACAGGGCCAAGAGACCCAGTACTTC.

CDR3 region: CASRPQENTEAFF. The CDR3 DNA follows: TGTGCCAGCAGACCACAGGAGAACACTGAAGCTTTCTTT. V gene TRBV6-6 combines with J gene TRBJ1-1, with a weak D call TRBD1 (5 bases). Trimming removed 6 bases at V and 1 base at J, with 9 bases between. Germline CDR1 MNHNY, CDR2 SVGAGI (reference sequence). The CDR3 runs 13 residues.

This clone was picked up one time. The V gene is TRBV28, the J gene TRBJ1-4, with no clear D. CDR1 is MDHEN and CDR2 is SYDVKM in the germline V gene. The CDR3 spans 14 residues. Trimming left V 7 bases short and J 3 bases short, with 12 bases between. Here the CDR3 reads CASKVPGSNEKLFF. In DNA form, the CDR3 reads TGTGCCAGCAAGGTGCCCGGGTCTAATGAAAAACTGTTTTTT. The complete variable domain, with remaining parts taken from reference TRBV28 and TRBJ1-4, reads DVKVTQSSRYLVKRTGEKVFLECVQDMDHENMFWYRQDPGLGLRLIYFSYDVKMKEKGDIPEGYSVSREKKERFSLILESASTNQTSMYLCASKVPGSNEKLFFGSGTQLSVL.

On this clone: Other DNA sequences in the sample encode the same CDR3. The chain joins TRBV2 to TRBJ1-2, with D hard to call. The germline V gene has CDR1 SNHLY and CDR2 FYNNEI. The CDR3 runs to 12 residues. Trimming removed 4 bases at V and 1 base at J, with 4 bases between. The CDR3 bases are TGTGCCAGCAGTGGCGTTAACTATGGCTACACCTTC. Translated, it gives CASSGVNYGYTF.

CDR3 loop: CASSRLATTGAYEQYF. CDR3 bases: TGTGCCAGCAGTCGTTTAGCTACGACAGGGGCCTACGAGCAGTACTTC. The gene calls are TRBV27 and TRBJ2-7; TRBD1 aligns across 8 bases. The CDR3 has 16 amino acids. V was clipped by 5 bases and J by 2 bases; unmatched bases: 11. CDR1 and CDR2 (germline): MNHEY, SMNVEV (reference sequence).

This clone is medium-sized by share. This rearrangement joins TRBV2 to TRBJ1-1; D remains unclear. Trimming removed 5 bases from V and 3 bases from J, with 16 bases in between. The germline V gene has CDR1 SNHLY and CDR2 FYNNEI. The CDR3 sequence is 15 residues long. The CDR3 coding sequence is TGTGCCAGCAGTTTACCTTCTTTCGGGGACACTGAAGCTTTCTTT. This gives the protein CASSLPSFGDTEAFF.

The chain recombines TRBV7-6 with TRBJ2-3; 11 nucleotides agree with TRBD2. V lost 3 bases, J lost 0 bases, and 14 bases stayed unmatched. Looked up from germline, CDR1 is SGHVS and CDR2 is FNYEAQ. The CDR3 covers 20 residues. The CDR3 DNA reads TGTGCCAGCAGCTTCCCAACCTCTCCTAGCGGGGGGTCTAGCACAGATACGCAGTATTTT. It codes for CASSFPTSPSGGSSTDTQYF.

The genes are TRBV6-6 and TRBJ1-2; 9 bases are a match to TRBD1. CDR3 length: 14 residues. Germline CDR1 is MNHNY and CDR2 is SVGAGI (reference sequence). Unmatched junction bases numbered 4, after V lost 3 bases and J lost 5 bases. The CDR3: CASSYADRGYGYTF. DNA of the CDR3: TGTGCCAGCAGTTATGCCGACAGGGGGTATGGCTACACCTTC.

This chain links TRBV5-1 with TRBJ2-2; 7 bases fit TRBD1. The CDR3 totals 16 residues. In germline, CDR1 is SGHRS, CDR2 YFSETQ. The ends lost 0 bases at V and 6 bases at J; junction bases unmatched: 8. The CDR3 reads CASSLVTGNGSGELFF. CDR3 DNA: TGCGCCAGCAGCTTGGTGACAGGGAACGGATCCGGGGAGCTGTTTTTT.

V usage is TRBV28 and J usage is TRBJ1-5; TRBD1 might be the D (5 bases). V lost 5 bases and J lost 7, with 21 bases in between. The germline CDR1 and CDR2 sequences are MDHEN and SYDVKM. This CDR3 has 16 amino acids. The CDR3 sequence: CASSLRSGSYFQPQHF. The CDR3 DNA sequence: TGTGCCAGCAGTCTCCGCTCAGGGTCGTATTTCCAGCCCCAGCATTTT.

The gene calls are TRBV5-6 and TRBJ2-7; 9 positions match TRBD2. The CDR3 covers 14 residues. Germline-derived CDR1 and CDR2 are SGHDT and YYEEEE. J lost 4 bases, V lost 1 base, and 3 bases had no gene match. CDR3 region: CASSLWGLAYEQYF. CDR3 bases: TGTGCCAGCAGCTTGTGGGGACTAGCTTACGAGCAGTACTTC.

The chain combines TRBV4-2 with TRBJ1-6; 10 bases fit TRBD1. V was clipped by 0 bases and J by 0 bases; unmatched bases: 2. Germline CDR1 LGHNA, CDR2 YNFKEQ. The CDR3 totals 18 residues. CDR3: CASSQEGQGFSYNSPLHF. The CDR3, as DNA: TGTGCCAGCAGCCAAGAGGGACAGGGGTTCTCCTATAATTCACCCCTCCACTTT.

The chain uses TRBV11-3 and TRBJ1-1, with D perhaps TRBD1 (6 bases). The CDR3 consists of 18 residues. Trimming took 2 bases from V and 1 from J, leaving 20 bases between them. The germline gives CDR1 SGHNT, CDR2 YENEEA. CDR3 region: CASSLLLWGTHSNTEAFF. CDR3 sequence (DNA): TGTGCCAGCAGCTTACTACTTTGGGGGACACACTCGAACACTGAAGCTTTCTTT.

This rearrangement joins TRBV5-1 to TRBJ1-2; D is undetermined. Trimming left V 3 bases short and J 7 bases short, with 10 bases between. There are 12 residues in the CDR3. Germline CDR1 and CDR2: SGHRS and YFSETQ. For the CDR3, the DNA is TGCGCCAGCAGCTCGGGAAACGTTGGCTACACCTTC. It codes for CASSSGNVGYTF.

J is TRBJ1-1 and V is TRBV11-1; tentative D call: TRBD1 (6 bases). Germline-derived CDR1 and CDR2 are SGHAT and FQDESV (reference sequence). The germline V and J ends were trimmed by 1 base and 3 bases, with 12 bases remaining between them. The CDR3 totals 15 residues. CDR3: CASSLVRGAYTEAFF. The CDR3 DNA is TGTGCCAGCAGCTTAGTTCGGGGGGCGTACACTGAAGCTTTCTTT.

The chain recombines TRBV14 with TRBJ1-2; D is perhaps TRBD1 (6 bases). Trimming removed 0 bases from V and 2 bases from J, with 13 bases in between. The CDR3 extends over 16 amino acids. Germline V gives CDR1 SGHDN, CDR2 FVKESK. CDR3 sequence (DNA): TGTGCCAGCAGCCAAGACTGGGGTAGGGGGAACTATGGCTACACCTTC. Amino acids: CASSQDWGRGNYGYTF.